A selection of T cell receptor beta chains follows, all from one sample in a study of post-analysis software for immune sequencing data. TCRdb recomputed calls from the PCR reads with MiXCR, one row per CDR3 protein. The sample includes approximately 730,000 distinct CDR3 sequences, 25% to 30% of them seen just once. The sequenced material came from blood. All receptors derive from a girl aged 5-17 years with multiple sclerosis. The CDR3 runs from the conserved cysteine through the conserved F or W. D genes are given only for firm matches. Expanded clones get a size class; other rows say once, few or many, or leave the size out.

-	TRBD2	TRBV28	TRBJ2-3	TGTGCCAGCAGTTTATATACTAGCGGTAGCACAGATACGCAGTATTTT	CASSLYTSGSTDTQYF
few	-	TRBV20-1	TRBJ2-3	TGCAGTGCTAGAGGCGGGTGGACCCAGGATACGCAGTATTTT	CSARGGWTQDTQYF
-	-	TRBV28	TRBJ1-5	TGTGCCAGCAGTCTCTTCAGGGGTTCGGGAAGCAATCAGCCCCAGCATTTT	CASSLFRGSGSNQPQHF
-	-	TRBV7-2	TRBJ1-1	TGTGCCAGCAGCTTAGATTCGGGGGTTGTGAACACTGAAGCTTTCTTT	CASSLDSGVVNTEAFF
few	-	TRBV5-1	TRBJ1-2	TGCGCCAGCAGCTCGGACGGGACCTACACCTTC	CASSSDGTYTF
-	-	TRBV7-2	TRBJ2-5	TGTGCCAGCAGCATTCGCGTGGCCCTCCGGGAGACCCAGTACTTC	CASSIRVALRETQYF
few	-	TRBV27	TRBJ2-5	TGTGCCAGCAGTTTTACGACGAACCAAGAGACCCAGTACTTC	CASSFTTNQETQYF
few	TRBD2	TRBV10-3	TRBJ2-7	TGTGCCATCAGTGAGTTTCGGACTAGCGGAACCTACAATGAGCAGTACTTC	CAISEFRTSGTYNEQYF
few	-	TRBV20-1	TRBJ1-4	TGCAGTGCTAGAGATCTTCTAGGCGGAGAAAAACTGTTTTTT	CSARDLLGGEKLFF
-	-	TRBV7-9	TRBJ1-4	TGTGCCAGCAGCCACCCACAGGGCCCAAATGAAAAACTGTTTTTT	CASSHPQGPNEKLFF
few	-	TRBV10-3	TRBJ2-1	TGTGCCATCAGGACAACAGGGCTAAACTACAATGAGCAGTTCTTC	CAIRTTGLNYNEQFF
-	TRBD1	TRBV27	TRBJ1-5	TGTGCCAGCCGTATGACAGGGATCAATCAGCCCCAGCATTTT	CASRMTGINQPQHF
-	-	TRBV9	TRBJ2-5	TGTGCCAGCAGCGTAGTTGGGGGCCGAGGTAGTGGAGAGACCCAGTACTTC	CASSVVGGRGSGETQYF